Each of the 26 T cell receptor beta chains below was sequenced from the same sample in a study of T cells in women clearing cervical HPV infection. The protocol was immunoSEQ multiplex PCR, while the TCRdb copy is restricted to in-frame clones and leaves out a portion. This sample's clone table lists 15,000 to 20,000 clones. The sample consisted of blood buffy coat. These receptor sequences come from a woman aged 18-70 years with a cervical HPV16 infection that either progressed to CIN3+ or cleared (not recorded which).

Notes on this clone: A read error may produce the germline difference seen at one junction end. CDR3 bases read: TGCACCAGCAGCCAAGTTTGGGACAGGGTCCAACCC. This encodes CTSSQVWDRVQP. The complete CDR3 reads CTSSQVWDRVQPLHF. This rearrangement joins TRBV4-1 to TRBJ1-6; TRBD1 matches at 9 bases. The CDR3 end is not reached by the read, which stops 3 residues before it; the germline J gene fills it in. The CDR3 is made up of 15 amino acids. CDR1 MGHRA and CDR2 YSYEKL come from the germline V gene.

Partial CDR3 DNA: TGCAGTGCTAGGGTCCTGGGCTCCCAGCTGAACACTGAA. Translating it yields CSARVLGSQLNTE. Given in full, the CDR3 is CSARVLGSQLNTEAFF. The chain carries TRBV20-1 and TRBJ1-1; no clear D. The missing CDR3 end, 3 residues past where the read stops, is filled in from the germline J gene. The CDR3 spans 16 residues. V was clipped by 3 bases and J by 0 bases, with 17 bases between them. Germline assignment: CDR1 DFQATT and CDR2 SNEGSKA (reference sequence).

Worth noting for this clone: The CDR3 goes on 3 residues after the read ends, and that part is filled in from the germline J gene. The V call is TRBV19, the J call TRBJ1-2, with D uncertain. CDR1 is LNHDA and CDR2 is SQIVND in the germline V gene (reference sequence). This CDR3 contains 16 residues. CDR3 residues: CASSISGRLSSYDYTF. The part of the CDR3 DNA that was read is TGTGCCAGTAGTATATCTGGTCGCTTAAGCTCCTACGAC.

A note on this clone: The read ends 3 residues early relative to the CDR3; the germline J gene fills the gap. V and J are TRBV19 and TRBJ1-2; TRBD1 agrees at 7 bases. Trimming at V came to 5 bases and at J to 0 bases, leaving 6 bases not matched to a gene. The CDR3 is 15 amino acids. Germline CDR1 is LNHDA and CDR2 is SQIVND (reference sequence). Partial CDR3 DNA: TGTGCCAGTAGTCCATGGGACAGACCTAACTATGGC. As protein: CASSPWDRPNYG. The complete CDR3 reads CASSPWDRPNYGYTF.

In the case of this clone: The CDR3 end falls 3 residues outside the read, so it is completed with the germline J gene. This chain joins TRBV2 and TRBJ2-5, with 10 positions matching TRBD2. Germline loops: CDR1 SNHLY, CDR2 FYNNEI. The CDR3 is made up of 15 amino acids. V shed 2 bases and J 7 bases; nucleotides not matched to a gene: 7. CDR3 amino acids: CASSETTSGSGTQYF. CDR3 DNA, as far as it was read: TGTGCCAGCAGTGAAACGACTAGCGGGTCTGGGACC.

As to this clone: The read gets to within 3 residues of the CDR3 end, and the germline J gene fills in the rest. The chain has TRBV19 and TRBJ2-3; 7 nucleotides match TRBD1. Germline V gene sequence: CDR1 LNHDA, CDR2 SQIVND (reference sequence). There are 14 residues in the CDR3. CDR3 DNA (partial): TGTGCCAGTCGCCTGACAGGGAGCTCTGAGACG. Its protein is CASRLTGSSET. The CDR3 reads in full as CASRLTGSSETQYF.

In regard to this clone: The read terminates 3 residues before the CDR3 end, so the remaining end is supplied by the germline J gene. This chain connects TRBV7-2 to TRBJ2-5, with 8 bases matching TRBD2. The CDR3 runs 14 residues. Germline V gene sequence: CDR1 SGHTA, CDR2 FQGNSA. CDR3 in amino acids: CASSSPAGAGTQYF. The CDR3 bases that were read are TGTGCCAGCAGCTCTCCAGCGGGAGCCGGAACC. The full variable domain, with the rest looked up from reference TRBV7-2 and TRBJ2-5, is GAGVSQSPSNKVTEKGKDVELRCDPISGHTALYWYRQSLGQGLEFLIYFQGNSAPDKSGLPSDRFSAERTGGSVSTLTIQRTQQEDSAVYLCASSSPAGAGTQYFGPGTRLLVL.

CDR3 bases read: TGTGCCAGCTCGGGGGGGGCCGCGATCGACGAC. Translation gives CASSGGAAIDD. The CDR3, in full, reads CASSGGAAIDDYTF. The gene calls are TRBV18 and TRBJ1-2; perhaps TRBD1 as D (6 bases). The sequenced fragment ends 3 residues before the CDR3 boundary, so the rest is inferred from the germline J gene. The CDR3 is made up of 14 amino acids. CDR1 and CDR2 from the germline V gene are KGHSH and LQKENI.

As regards this clone: The sample has other DNA sequences that encode this CDR3 too. CDR3 loop: CAWTGSTDTQYF. The part of the CDR3 DNA that was read is TGTGCCTGGACAGGTAGCACAGATACG. The chain is built from TRBV30 and TRBJ2-3; D uncertain. The DNA ends 3 residues before the CDR3 does, and the rest of the CDR3 is filled in from the germline J gene. The CDR3 runs to 12 residues. Trimming cost V 4 bases and J 0 bases, with 5 bases left between them. Germline-derived CDR1 and CDR2 are GTSNPN and SVGIG (reference sequence).

As for this clone: The CDR3 is cut off 3 residues early in the read; its end comes from the germline J gene. The V and J genes are TRBV7-3 and TRBJ2-3, with 7 bases matching TRBD2. The V gene's germline CDR1 is SGHTA and CDR2 FQGTGA. The CDR3 is 15 amino acids. CDR3 DNA, as far as it was read: TGTGCCAGCAGCTTGGGGGGGATCCCTCAAGAGACG. It specifies CASSLGGIPQET. The full CDR3 sequence reads CASSLGGIPQETQYF.

A note on this clone: The read ends 3 residues early relative to the CDR3; the germline J gene fills the gap. The rearrangement links TRBV7-6 to TRBJ2-7; the D gene is possibly TRBD2 (5 bases). Trimming removed 5 bases at V and 0 bases at J, with 17 bases between. This CDR3 region has 16 residues. Germline V lookup: CDR1 SGHVS, CDR2 FNYEAQ. CDR3 DNA, as far as it was read: TGTGCCAGCAGCCCCTCCGCGGGCCGGAGCTCCTACGAG. This encodes CASSPSAGRSSYE. The whole CDR3 is CASSPSAGRSSYEQYF.

Comment on this clone: The read ends 3 residues before the CDR3 terminus; that terminus is restored from the germline J gene. The chain uses TRBV19 and TRBJ1-5; TRBD1 might be the D (5 bases). The CDR3 is made up of 13 amino acids. Per the germline V gene, CDR1 is LNHDA and CDR2 is SQIVND (reference sequence). V shed 7 bases and J shed 7 bases, with 14 bases lying between them. The CDR3 reads CASTGGIGQPQHF. The CDR3 bases that were read are TGTGCCAGTACCGGGGGTATTGGGCAGCCC.

A remark on this clone: Read sequence stops 3 residues before the CDR3 end, and the germline J gene provides the missing end. The chain employs TRBV10-2 and TRBJ2-7; a weak D match, TRBD2 (5 bases). The V end was cut by 6 bases, the J end by 3 bases, with 18 bases between. Germline CDR1 reads WSHSY; CDR2 reads SAAADI. The CDR3 runs 15 residues. The CDR3 spells CASSGVWSARYEQYF. Incomplete CDR3 DNA: TGCGCCAGCAGCGGGGTCTGGAGTGCGCGCTACGAG.

As concerns this clone: The CDR3 is cut off 3 residues early in the read; its end comes from the germline J gene. The genes are TRBV3-1 (or the pseudogene TRBV3-2) and TRBJ1-4; D call uncertain. The CDR3 totals 15 residues. Germline V gene lookup returns CDR1 LGHDT and CDR2 YNNKEL (reference sequence). Between the trimmed V and J ends, which lost 1 base and 3 bases, there was a span of 9 bases. The CDR3 DNA, read in part, is TGTGCCAGCAGCCAAGGAGGGCAGCCTAATGAAAAA. This gives the protein CASSQGGQPNEK. The whole CDR3 reads CASSQGGQPNEKLFF.

Regarding this clone: The CDR3 end falls 3 residues outside the read, so it is completed with the germline J gene. The chain links TRBV2 to TRBJ1-6, with 7 bases lining up with TRBD1. CDR1 is SNHLY and CDR2 is FYNNEI in the germline V gene. V lost 8 bases and J lost 5; bases outside the gene matches: 9. The CDR3 contains 15 residues. The CDR3 here is CASYPPGQNNSPLHF. The DNA read from the CDR3 is TGTGCCAGCTACCCTCCGGGACAGAATAATTCACCC.

Comment on this clone: Read coverage stops 3 residues before the CDR3 terminus; the germline J gene supplies the remainder. V and J are TRBV19 and TRBJ2-3; TRBD2 matches 10 bases. Germline V gives CDR1 LNHDA, CDR2 SQIVND (reference sequence). V dropped 3 bases and J dropped 0; count of bases not matched to a gene: 3. This CDR3 is built from 16 residues. The CDR3 region is CASSIQLAGSTDTQYF. Incomplete CDR3 DNA: TGTGCCAGTAGTATCCAACTAGCGGGGAGCACAGATACG.

In regard to this clone: The CDR3 goes on 3 residues after the read ends, and that part is filled in from the germline J gene. This chain links TRBV6-2 or TRBV6-3 with TRBJ2-3, with 12 bases identical to TRBD2. The CDR3 contains 16 residues. Germline-derived CDR1 and CDR2 are MNHEY and SVGEGT. V lost 2 bases to trimming and J lost 6 bases; unmatched junction nucleotides: 6. The CDR3 DNA, read in part, is TGTGCCAGCAGTTACCGAACTAGCGGGGGGCGGGATACG. Translating it yields CASSYRTSGGRDT. The CDR3 as a whole reads CASSYRTSGGRDTQYF.

As regards this clone: The sequenced fragment ends 3 residues before the CDR3 boundary, so the rest is inferred from the germline J gene. This chain connects TRBV15 to TRBJ2-6, with D perhaps TRBD1 (5 bases). The CDR3 contains 16 residues. V was trimmed by 3 bases and J by 2 bases, leaving 11 bases between them. Looked up from germline, CDR1 is LNHNV and CDR2 is YYDKDF (reference sequence). Incomplete CDR3 DNA: TGTGCCACCAGCAGCAGGGTGGTTCCTGGGGCCAACGTC. It codes for CATSSRVVPGANV. The full CDR3 sequence reads CATSSRVVPGANVLTF. Variable domain in full (rest from reference TRBV15 and TRBJ2-6): DAMVIQNPRYQVTQFGKPVTLSCSQTLNHNVMYWYQQKSSQAPKLLFHYYDKDFNNEADTPDNFQSRRPNTSFCFLDIRSPGLGDTAMYLCATSSRVVPGANVLTFGAGSRLTVL.

Comment on this clone: The CDR3 end is not reached by the read, which stops 3 residues before it; the germline J gene fills it in. The V call is TRBV6-1, the J call TRBJ2-4, with a possible D match to TRBD1 (6 bases). Trimming left V 3 bases short and J 6 bases short, with 12 bases between. Germline V gene sequence: CDR1 MNHNS, CDR2 SASEGT. The CDR3 loop spans 14 amino acids. The CDR3 protein is CASSDVGQINIQYF. The part of the CDR3 DNA that was read is TGTGCCAGCAGTGATGTAGGACAGATAAACATT.

Frequency places this clone as medium-sized. Read data end 3 residues before the CDR3 end; the end is taken from the germline J gene. This chain connects TRBV14 to TRBJ2-7; 9 positions agree with TRBD1. The CDR3 loop spans 15 amino acids. CDR1 is SGHDN and CDR2 is FVKESK in the germline V gene. V lost 5 bases to trimming and J lost 0 bases; unmatched junction nucleotides: 5. The sequenced CDR3 bases are TGTGCCAGCAGCTCCGGGACAGGGAGCTCCTACGAG. Translated: CASSSGTGSSYE. The CDR3 as a whole reads CASSSGTGSSYEQYF.

With respect to this clone: Germline is not matched at one junction end, which may reflect a read error. The CDR3 end is not reached by the read, which stops 3 residues before it; the germline J gene fills it in. The V and J genes are TRBV5-1 and TRBJ2-3; 12 bases are a match to TRBD2. The germline gives CDR1 SGHRS, CDR2 YFSETQ. The CDR3 spans 16 residues. The covered CDR3 bases are TGCGGCAGCAGCTCTCTAGCGGGGGGGCCCATAGATACG. Its translation: CGSSSLAGGPIDT. The entire CDR3 protein reads CGSSSLAGGPIDTQYF.

The CDR3: CASSPGTVNEKLFF. CDR3 bases read: TGCGCCAGCAGCCCCGGGACAGTGAATGAAAAG. This chain uses TRBV5-1 with TRBJ2-2; 7 bases are shared with TRBD1. The read ends 3 residues shy of where the CDR3 ends; the end is completed using the germline J gene. Germline lookup yields CDR1 SGHRS and CDR2 YFSETQ. The CDR3 extends over 14 amino acids. Filled out from reference TRBV5-1 and TRBJ2-2, the complete variable domain reads KAGVTQTPRYLIKTRGQQVTLSCSPISGHRSVSWYQQTPGQGLQFLFEYFSETQRNKGNFPGRFSGRQFSNSRSEMNVSTLELGDSALYLCASSPGTVNEKLFFGEGSRLTVL.

Points on this clone: The read terminates 3 residues before the CDR3 end, so the remaining end is supplied by the germline J gene. This chain joins TRBV5-1 and TRBJ2-1, with D tentatively TRBD2 (5 bases). Germline-derived CDR1 and CDR2 are SGHRS and YFSETQ. The CDR3 extends over 15 amino acids. Trimming cost V 4 bases and J 0 bases, with 11 bases left between them. The covered CDR3 bases are TGCGCCAGCAGCCCGTCGGGGAGCTCCTACAATGAG. This codes for CASSPSGSSYNE. The full CDR3 protein reads CASSPSGSSYNEQFF. Full variable domain (outside the CDR3, taken from reference TRBV5-1 and TRBJ2-1): KAGVTQTPRYLIKTRGQQVTLSCSPISGHRSVSWYQQTPGQGLQFLFEYFSETQRNKGNFPGRFSGRQFSNSRSEMNVSTLELGDSALYLCASSPSGSSYNEQFFGPGTRLTVL.

About this clone itself: The read halts 3 residues ahead of the CDR3 end, with the missing end drawn from the germline J gene. The V call is TRBV29-1, the J call TRBJ1-1; D is ambiguous. The length of the CDR3 is 12 residues. Germline assignment: CDR1 SQVTM and CDR2 ANQGSEA. Trimming pared 8 bases from V and 4 bases from J, leaving 14 bases between. This chain's CDR3 is CSFRLKATEAFF. The DNA read from the CDR3 is TGCAGCTTCCGTCTCAAGGCCACTGAA.

About this clone itself: Read coverage stops 3 residues before the CDR3 terminus; the germline J gene supplies the remainder. This rearrangement joins TRBV7-3 to TRBJ2-7; maybe TRBD2 (5 bases). The CDR3 is 12 amino acids. CDR1 and CDR2 (germline): SGHTA, FQGTGA. Trimming shortened V by 4 bases and J by 6 bases, and 10 bases separated the two germline ends. The CDR3 reads CASSYPGSEQYF. CDR3 bases read: TGTGCCAGCAGCTACCCGGGGTCCGAG.

A word on this clone: The read stops 3 residues short of the end of the CDR3; the missing end is completed from the germline J gene. The chain is built from TRBV7-3 and TRBJ2-3; D not resolved. Germline V CDR1 and CDR2: SGHTA, FQGTGA. V lost 5 bases, J lost 4 bases, and 10 bases lay in between. The CDR3 is made up of 13 amino acids. CDR3 amino acids: CASSTEAADTQYF. The DNA read from the CDR3 is TGTGCCAGCAGCACAGAAGCCGCAGATACG.